The text below deals with one TCR beta chain. The antigen remains unidentified. Patients included in sequencing had previously demonstrated CD8+CD57+ cell expansion by flow cytometry. Therapy had not been given to patients before blood sampling. The data are from a study of CD8+CD57+ T cells in acquired aplastic anemia. Genomic DNA was employed as the template in profiling TCR beta VDJ and CDR3. TCRdb re-called the reads with MiXCR, one entry per CDR3 protein. The sample lists under 250,000 distinct CDR3 sequences, approximately 60% occurring once. Regarding the study as a whole: Any difference that existed in CD8+ Simpson's diversity between patients and controls was not significant.

Material for sequencing was sorted CD4+, CD8+, or CD8+CD57+ T cells (not recorded which) from PBMCs. The TCR was taken from a human donor with aplastic anemia.

Here the CDR3 DNA reads TGTGCCAGTAGTTTCGGGGCAGATACGCAGTATTTT. Residues: CASSFGADTQYF. The V gene is TRBV19, the J gene TRBJ2-3, with D possibly being TRBD2 (5 bases). V gave up 5 bases and J gave up 4 bases, with 7 bases separating them. CDR1 and CDR2 from the germline V gene are LNHDA and SQIVND (reference sequence). This CDR3 spans 12 amino acids.